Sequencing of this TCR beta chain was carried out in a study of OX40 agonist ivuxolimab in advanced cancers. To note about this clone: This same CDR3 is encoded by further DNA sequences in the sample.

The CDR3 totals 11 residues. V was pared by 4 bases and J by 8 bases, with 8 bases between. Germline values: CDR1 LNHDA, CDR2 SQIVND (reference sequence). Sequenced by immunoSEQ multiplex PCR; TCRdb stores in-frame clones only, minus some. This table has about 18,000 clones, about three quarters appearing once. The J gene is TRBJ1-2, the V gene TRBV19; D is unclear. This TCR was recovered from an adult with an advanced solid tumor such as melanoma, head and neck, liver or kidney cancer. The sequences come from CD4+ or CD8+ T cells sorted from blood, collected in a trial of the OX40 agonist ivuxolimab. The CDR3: CASSTPYGYTF. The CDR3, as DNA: TGTGCCAGTAGTACCCCGTACGGCTACACCTTC.